This TCR beta chain was recovered during a study of blood T cell repertoires in COVID-19. Produced via immunoSEQ multiplex PCR; TCRdb's table is partial and in-frame only. The sample carries under 250,000 clones, 85% to 90% recorded once. The V and J ends lost 2 bases and 7 bases, in that order; junction bases with no gene match: 3. The CDR3 totals 15 residues. Germline CDR1 is MNHEY and CDR2 is SVGAGI. The specimen sequenced was peripheral blood. This clonotype originated in a man aged 80 or over with acute or convalescent COVID-19. V gene TRBV6-5 combines with J gene TRBJ2-1; 12 bases map to TRBD1. CDR3 DNA: TGTGCCAGCAGTTACGGGACAGGGGGCAGAAATGAGCAGTTCTTC. Its translation: CASSYGTGGRNEQFF.